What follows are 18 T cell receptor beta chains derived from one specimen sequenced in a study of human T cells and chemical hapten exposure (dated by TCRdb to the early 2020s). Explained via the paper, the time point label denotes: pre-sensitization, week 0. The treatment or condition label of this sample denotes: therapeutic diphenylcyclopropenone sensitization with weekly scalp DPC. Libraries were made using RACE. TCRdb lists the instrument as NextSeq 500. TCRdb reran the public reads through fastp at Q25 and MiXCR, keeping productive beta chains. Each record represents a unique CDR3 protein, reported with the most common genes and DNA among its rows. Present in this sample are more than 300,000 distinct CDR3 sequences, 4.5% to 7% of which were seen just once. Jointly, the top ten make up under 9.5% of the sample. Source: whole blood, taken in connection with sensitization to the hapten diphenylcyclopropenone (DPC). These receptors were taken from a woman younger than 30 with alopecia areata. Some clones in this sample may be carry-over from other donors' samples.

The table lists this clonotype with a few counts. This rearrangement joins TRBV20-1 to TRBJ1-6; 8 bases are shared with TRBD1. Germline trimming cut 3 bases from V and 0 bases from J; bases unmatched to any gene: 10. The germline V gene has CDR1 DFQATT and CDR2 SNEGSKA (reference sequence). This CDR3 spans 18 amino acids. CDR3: CSARSSSGQASYNSPLHF. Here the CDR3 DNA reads TGCAGTGCTAGGTCGTCGTCGGGACAGGCCTCCTATAATTCACCCCTCCACTTT.

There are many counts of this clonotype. Here the CDR3 DNA reads TGTGCCAGCAGCATGGGCCCCTATGGCTACACCTTC. Translated, it gives CASSMGPYGYTF. The chain employs TRBV28 and TRBJ1-2; no reliable D call. Trimming took 6 bases from V and 4 from J, leaving 9 bases between them. CDR1 and CDR2 from the germline V gene are MDHEN and SYDVKM. The CDR3 contains 12 residues.

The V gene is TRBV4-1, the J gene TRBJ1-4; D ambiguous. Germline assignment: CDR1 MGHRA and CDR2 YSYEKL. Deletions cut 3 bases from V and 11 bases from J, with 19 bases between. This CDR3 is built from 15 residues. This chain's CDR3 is CASSQPTAVRLKLFF. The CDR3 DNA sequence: TGCGCCAGCAGCCAGCCGACGGCCGTCCGCCTCAAACTGTTTTTT.

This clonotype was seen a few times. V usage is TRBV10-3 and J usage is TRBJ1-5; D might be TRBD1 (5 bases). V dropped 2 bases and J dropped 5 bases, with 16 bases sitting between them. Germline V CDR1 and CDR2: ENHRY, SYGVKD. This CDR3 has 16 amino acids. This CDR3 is CAISETRQGSDQPQHF. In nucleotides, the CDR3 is TGTGCCATCAGTGAGACGCGGCAGGGTTCCGATCAGCCCCAGCATTTT.

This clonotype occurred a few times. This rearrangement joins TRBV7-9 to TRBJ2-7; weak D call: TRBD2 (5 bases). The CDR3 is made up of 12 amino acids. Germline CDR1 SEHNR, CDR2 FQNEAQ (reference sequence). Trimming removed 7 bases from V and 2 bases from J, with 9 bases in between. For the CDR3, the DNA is TGTGCCAGCACCCTGACTACCTACGAGCAGTACTTC. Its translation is CASTLTTYEQYF.

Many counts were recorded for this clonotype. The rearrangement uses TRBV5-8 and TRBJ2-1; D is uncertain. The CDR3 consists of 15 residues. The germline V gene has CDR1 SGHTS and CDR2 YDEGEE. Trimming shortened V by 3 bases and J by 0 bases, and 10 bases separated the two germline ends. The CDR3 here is CASSYAPSSYNEQFF. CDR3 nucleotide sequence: TGTGCCAGCAGCTATGCTCCGAGCTCCTACAATGAGCAGTTCTTC.

For the CDR3, the DNA is TGTGCCAGCAGTTTACAGGATTCACCCCTCCACTTT. This gives the protein CASSLQDSPLHF. The chain combines TRBV27 with TRBJ1-6; no clear D. The germline V gene has CDR1 MNHEY and CDR2 SMNVEV (reference sequence). V was trimmed by 2 bases and J by 8 bases, leaving 4 bases between them. The CDR3 runs 12 residues.

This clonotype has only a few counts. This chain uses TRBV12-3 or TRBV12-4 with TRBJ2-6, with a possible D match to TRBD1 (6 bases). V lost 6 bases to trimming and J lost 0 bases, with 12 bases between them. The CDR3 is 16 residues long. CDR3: CASRPRGVSGANVLTF. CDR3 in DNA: TGTGCCAGCAGACCCAGGGGAGTCTCTGGGGCCAACGTCCTGACTTTC.

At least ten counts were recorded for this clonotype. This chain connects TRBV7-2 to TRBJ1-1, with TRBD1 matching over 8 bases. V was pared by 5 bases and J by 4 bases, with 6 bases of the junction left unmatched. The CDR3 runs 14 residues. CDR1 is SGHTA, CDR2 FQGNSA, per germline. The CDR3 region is CASSQRTGSTEAFF. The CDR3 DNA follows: TGTGCCAGCAGCCAACGGACAGGGAGCACTGAAGCTTTCTTT.

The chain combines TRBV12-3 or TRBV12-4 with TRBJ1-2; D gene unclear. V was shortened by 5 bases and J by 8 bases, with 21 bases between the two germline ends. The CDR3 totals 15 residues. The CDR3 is CASSPRWEPIWGYTF. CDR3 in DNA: TGTGCCAGCAGTCCCCGGTGGGAACCTATATGGGGCTACACCTTC.

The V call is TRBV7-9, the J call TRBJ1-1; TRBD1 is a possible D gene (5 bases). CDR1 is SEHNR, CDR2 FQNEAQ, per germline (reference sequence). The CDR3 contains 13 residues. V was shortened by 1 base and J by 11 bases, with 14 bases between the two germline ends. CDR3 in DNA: TGTGCCAGCAGCTTAGTAGGGGCCCTGACTGCTTTCTTT. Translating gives CASSLVGALTAFF.

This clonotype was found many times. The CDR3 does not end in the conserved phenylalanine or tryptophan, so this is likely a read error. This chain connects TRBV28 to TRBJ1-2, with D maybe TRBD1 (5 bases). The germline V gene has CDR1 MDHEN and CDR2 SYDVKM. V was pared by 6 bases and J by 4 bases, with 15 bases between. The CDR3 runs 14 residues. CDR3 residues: CASRSQGSGYGYTL. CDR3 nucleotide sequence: TGTGCCAGCAGATCCCAGGGTTCGGGCTATGGCTACACCCTC.

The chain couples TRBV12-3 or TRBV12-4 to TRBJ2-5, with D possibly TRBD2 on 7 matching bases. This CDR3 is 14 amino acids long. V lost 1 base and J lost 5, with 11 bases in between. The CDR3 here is CASSLGGGPETQYF. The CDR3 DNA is TGTGCCAGCAGTTTAGGGGGGGGCCCGGAGACCCAGTACTTC.

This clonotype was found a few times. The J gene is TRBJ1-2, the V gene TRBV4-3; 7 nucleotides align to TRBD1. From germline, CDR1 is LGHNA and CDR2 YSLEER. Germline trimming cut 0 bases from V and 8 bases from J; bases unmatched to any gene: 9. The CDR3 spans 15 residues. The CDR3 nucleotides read TGCGCCAGCAGCCAAGATCCAGGGGGGGTTAGAGGCTACACCTTC. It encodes CASSQDPGGVRGYTF.

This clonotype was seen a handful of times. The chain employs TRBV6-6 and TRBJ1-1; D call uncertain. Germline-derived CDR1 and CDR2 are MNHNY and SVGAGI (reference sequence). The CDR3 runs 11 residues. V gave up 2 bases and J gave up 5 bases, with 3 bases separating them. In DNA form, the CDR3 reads TGTGCCAGCAGTTACGAGACTGAAGCTTTCTTT. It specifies CASSYETEAFF.

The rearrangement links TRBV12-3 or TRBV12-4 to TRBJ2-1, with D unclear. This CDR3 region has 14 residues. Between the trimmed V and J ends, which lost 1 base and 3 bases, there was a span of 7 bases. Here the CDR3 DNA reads TGTGCCAGCAGTTTAGTGGGGTACTACAATGAGCAGTTCTTC. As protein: CASSLVGYYNEQFF.

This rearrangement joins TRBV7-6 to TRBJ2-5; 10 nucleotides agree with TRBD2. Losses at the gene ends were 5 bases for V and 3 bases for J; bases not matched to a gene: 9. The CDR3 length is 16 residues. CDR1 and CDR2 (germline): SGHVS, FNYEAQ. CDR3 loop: CASSNLAGALKETQYF. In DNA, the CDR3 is TGTGCCAGCAGCAACCTAGCGGGGGCTCTGAAAGAGACCCAGTACTTC. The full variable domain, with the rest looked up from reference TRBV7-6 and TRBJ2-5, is GAGVSQSPRYKVTKRGQDVALRCDPISGHVSLYWYRQALGQGPEFLTYFNYEAQQDKSGLPNDRFSAERPEGSISTLTIQRTEQRDSAMYRCASSNLAGALKETQYFGPGTRLLVL.

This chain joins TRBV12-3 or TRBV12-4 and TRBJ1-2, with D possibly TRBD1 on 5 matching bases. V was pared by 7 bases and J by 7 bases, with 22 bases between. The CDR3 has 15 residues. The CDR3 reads CASKREQLKGVGYTF. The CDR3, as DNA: TGTGCCAGCAAAAGGGAACAGCTAAAAGGGGTTGGCTACACCTTC.